This T cell receptor beta chain appears in the sequencing data of a study of Graves' ophthalmopathy and Graves' hyperthyroidism. This clonotype was counted at least ten times. RNA transcripts served as template for amplifying TCR beta CDR3 sequences. Scientists carried out first-round RT-PCR using HTBI primers and then a second-round multiplex PCR. TCRdb reprocessed the multiplex PCR reads with MiXCR, giving one entry per CDR3 protein. The sample shows a few hundred thousand distinct CDR3 sequences, about 18% of them seen only once. The sample comprised peripheral blood. The clonotype comes from an adult woman with stable Graves' hyperthyroidism.

CDR3 sequence: CASSLGTDGYEQYF. The CDR3 nucleotides read TGTGCCAGCAGCTTGGGGACGGACGGCTACGAGCAGTACTTC. The chain employs TRBV13 and TRBJ2-7; D is perhaps TRBD1 or TRBD2 (5 bases each). The CDR3 runs to 14 residues. Germline loops: CDR1 PRHDT, CDR2 FYEKMQ (reference sequence). V dropped 3 bases and J dropped 3 bases, with 12 bases sitting between them.